Given below is one T cell receptor (beta chain) in context. The record originates from a study of T cell responses to AZD1222 COVID-19 vaccine. The data were produced by immunoSEQ multiplex PCR, yet TCRdb's version contains in-frame clones alone and is incomplete. The data contain roughly 150,000 clones, approximately 94% of them singletons. The CDR3 consists of 15 residues. V trimming: 1 base; J trimming: 7 bases; junction bases outside the gene matches: 6. The germline CDR1 and CDR2 sequences are SGHNT and YENEEA. V and J are TRBV11-3 and TRBJ2-2; 7 bases are a match to TRBD1. The receptor was isolated from an adult who received the AZD1222 COVID-19 vaccine. The sequences come from peripheral blood, collected 28 days after the second AZD1222 dose. The CDR3 spells CASSLGQGVSGELFF. The CDR3 bases are TGTGCCAGCAGCTTAGGGCAGGGGGTGAGCGGGGAGCTGTTTTTT. The full variable domain, completed using reference TRBV11-3 and TRBJ2-2, is EAGVVQSPRYKIIEKKQPVAFWCNPISGHNTLYWYLQNLGQGPELLIRYENEEAVDDSQLPKDRFSAERLKGVDSTLKIQPAELGDSAVYLCASSLGQGVSGELFFGEGSRLTVL.